The rows below give T cell receptor beta chains drawn from one sample of a study of Ad26.COV2.S vaccination and SARS-CoV-2 variants. Clones were read by immunoSEQ multiplex PCR, and TCRdb kept only the in-frame ones, dropping some. The data show 400,000 to 450,000 clones, around 91% seen once. The specimen was peripheral blood, collected in a trial of Ad26.COV2.S vaccine versus placebo. The receptors were gathered from a person between 18 and 65 years old who received the Ad26.COV2.S COVID-19 vaccine or a placebo. Each CDR3 is given with its conserved first and last residue. The D gene is left open where the match is weak. Expanded clones get a size class; other rows say once, few or many, or leave the size out.

TRBV6-2/TRBV6-3	.	.	TRBJ2-1	TGTGCCAGCAGTTACTCCGGACTGGACTCCTACAATGAGCAGTTCTTC	CASSYSGLDSYNEQFF
TRBV27	.	.	TRBJ1-6	TGTGCCAGCAGTTCGGGACGGCCAAGCTCCTATAATTCACCCCTCCACTTT	CASSSGRPSSYNSPLHF
TRBV29-1	TRBD2	few	TRBJ2-1	TGCAGCGTTGCTGGCATACTAGCGGGAGGCCCCAGCTCCTACAATGAGCAGTTCTTC	CSVAGILAGGPSSYNEQFF
TRBV14	.	.	TRBJ2-1	TGTGCCAGCTCTTTTGGCAATGAGCAGTTCTTC	CASSFGNEQFF
TRBV9	.	.	TRBJ2-3	TGTGCCAGCGGTGAGGCTGCGCAGTATTTT	CASGEAAQYF
TRBV10-3	.	.	TRBJ1-6	TGTGCCATCAGGCAAGAGAGCTCCTATAATTCACCCCTCCACTTT	CAIRQESSYNSPLHF
TRBV14	.	.	TRBJ2-3	TGTGCCAGCAGCCAAGATTGGGCCCGAAAAGATACGCAGTATTTT	CASSQDWARKDTQYF
TRBV7-9	TRBD1	.	TRBJ1-5	TGTGCCAGCAGCTTAGGGACAGGGTCCCTCAATCAGCCCCAGCATTTT	CASSLGTGSLNQPQHF
TRBV6-2/TRBV6-3	.	.	TRBJ2-3	TGTGCCAGCAGTAGGGGAGCTGATACGCAGTATTTT	CASSRGADTQYF
TRBV18	.	.	TRBJ1-5	TGTGCCAGCTCACTGACGGATAGCAATCAGCCCCAGCATTTT	CASSLTDSNQPQHF
TRBV7-9	.	.	TRBJ1-5	TGTGCCAGCAGCCTTAACAGGGATCAGCCCCAGCATTTT	CASSLNRDQPQHF
TRBV6-6	.	.	TRBJ1-2	TGTGCCAGCAGTTACGCCGGGACCTGGGGGGATGGCTACACCTTC	CASSYAGTWGDGYTF
TRBV5-1	.	.	TRBJ1-6	TGCGCCAGCAGCCTTGCTTACTCCCTATCACCCCTCCACTTT	CASSLAYSLSPLHF
TRBV4-1	.	.	TRBJ2-1	TGCGCCAGCAGCCAAGATCCCACTAGCAGTGAGCAGTTCTTC	CASSQDPTSSEQFF
TRBV21-1	.	once	TRBJ2-7	TGTGCCAGCAGCAAAGAGAACAGGGCCTACGAGCAGTACTTC	CASSKENRAYEQYF
TRBV15	.	.	TRBJ1-4	TGTGCCACCAGCAGAGATCTGAGCGGCAAACTGTTTTTT	CATSRDLSGKLFF
TRBV4-3	.	.	TRBJ1-6	TGCGCCAGCAGCCAAGAGAACCGTGACAATTCACCCCTCCACTTT	CASSQENRDNSPLHF
TRBV7-9	.	.	TRBJ1-1	TGTGCCAGCAGCTTAGTGTCGGGGCTTGAAGCTTTCTTT	CASSLVSGLEAFF
TRBV6-5	TRBD2	few	TRBJ2-3	TGTGCCAGCAGTTACGGGGCGGGAGTAGTCGCAGATACGCAGTATTTT	CASSYGAGVVADTQYF
TRBV6-6	.	.	TRBJ2-3	TGTGCCAGCAGTTACTCCTCGCCCTCTAGCACAGATACGCAGTATTTT	CASSYSSPSSTDTQYF
TRBV5-4	.	.	TRBJ2-1	TGTGCCAGCACCAAGGGACACAATGAGCAGTTCTTC	CASTKGHNEQFF
TRBV7-9	TRBD1	few	TRBJ1-3	TGTGCCAGCAGCCTAGCCGGGACAGGGTTGGGTGGAAACACCATATATTTT	CASSLAGTGLGGNTIYF
TRBV28	.	.	TRBJ2-2	TGTGCCAGCAGTTTCGGAACGAACACCGGGGAGCTGTTTTTT	CASSFGTNTGELFF
TRBV28	TRBD2	.	TRBJ2-3	TGTGCCAGCAGCCTCCCCGGACTAGCGGGAGGGGGCACAGATACGCAGTATTTT	CASSLPGLAGGGTDTQYF
TRBV4-3	TRBD2	once	TRBJ2-2	TGCGCCAGCAGCCTGGGACTAGCGGCGAACACCGGGGAGCTGTTTTTT	CASSLGLAANTGELFF
TRBV9	.	.	TRBJ2-3	TGTGCCAGCAGCGTAGAAGACAGGGGAGGGACAGATACGCAGTATTTT	CASSVEDRGGTDTQYF
TRBV7-8	.	.	TRBJ2-1	TGTGCCAGCAGCTTAGTCCGTCTAGGTTGGGGCAATGAGCAGTTCTTC	CASSLVRLGWGNEQFF
TRBV28	TRBD1	.	TRBJ2-3	TGTGCCAGCAGTGAGACCAGGGGGCGGGCAGATACGCAGTATTTT	CASSETRGRADTQYF
TRBV3-1/TRBV3-2	.	.	TRBJ2-3	TGTGCCAGCAGCCAAGCGGGGTCGGAAGCCGTCACAGATACGCAGTATTTT	CASSQAGSEAVTDTQYF
TRBV7-8	.	.	TRBJ1-5	TGTGCCAGCAGCCTATTTCGCCCCAGGGGCAATCAGCCCCAGCATTTT	CASSLFRPRGNQPQHF
TRBV6-5	.	.	TRBJ2-1	TGTGCCATCGCAGCGGGCTCCTACAATGAGCAGTTCTTC	CAIAAGSYNEQFF
TRBV28	TRBD2	.	TRBJ2-7	TGTGCCAGCAGTTCACTAGCGAGCTCCTACGAGCAGTACTTC	CASSSLASSYEQYF
TRBV7-9	TRBD2	.	TRBJ2-3	TGTGCCAGCACCGGGGGGGAAGCGGTTCGGGATACGCAGTATTTT	CASTGGEAVRDTQYF
TRBV27	TRBD2	.	TRBJ2-7	TGTGCCAGCAGCCCGGGACTAGCGGGAGTTCGGCAGTACTTC	CASSPGLAGVRQYF
TRBV28	TRBD2	.	TRBJ2-1	TGTGCCAGCAGTTTAGCCCCCAGCGGGAAGTCGTCCTACAATGAGCAGTTCTTC	CASSLAPSGKSSYNEQFF
TRBV6-5	.	.	TRBJ1-1	TGTGCCAGCAGGTATGGGGGACGGAACACTGAAGCTTTCTTT	CASRYGGRNTEAFF
TRBV5-5	.	.	TRBJ1-5	TGTGCCAGCAGCTCTCACTCCCCCTACTCTCGCGATCAGCCCCAGCATTTT	CASSSHSPYSRDQPQHF
TRBV5-1	TRBD1	.	TRBJ2-3	TGCGCCAGCAGCTTGGCCGGACAGGGCACAGATACGCAGTATTTT	CASSLAGQGTDTQYF
TRBV7-9	TRBD1	.	TRBJ2-2	TGTGCCAGCAGCCCATTCCGGGACAGGGGGCTGGACACCGGGGAGCTGTTTTTT	CASSPFRDRGLDTGELFF
TRBV18	.	.	TRBJ2-7	TGTGCCAGCTCACCATCCTCAGGGATTAACGAGCAGTACTTC	CASSPSSGINEQYF
TRBV19	.	.	TRBJ2-1	TGTGCCAGTAGTACGCAGGGTCAGGTCAATGAGCAGTTCTTC	CASSTQGQVNEQFF
TRBV7-2	TRBD2	.	TRBJ2-4	TGTGCCAGCAGCTTAGCGGTGCTAGCGGGAATTAAAAACATTCAGTACTTC	CASSLAVLAGIKNIQYF
TRBV12-5	.	.	TRBJ1-3	TGTGCTAGTGGTTCTGGGGATCGGCAAAACACCATATATTTT	CASGSGDRQNTIYF
TRBV12-3/TRBV12-4	.	.	TRBJ2-7	TGTGCCAGCACTTTACAGGGCGAGCAGTACTTC	CASTLQGEQYF
TRBV19	.	.	TRBJ2-1	TGTGCCAGTAGTAGCTCGGGGAGTAGGTACAATGAGCAGTTCTTC	CASSSSGSRYNEQFF
TRBV7-8	TRBD2	once	TRBJ2-5	TGTGCCAGCAGCTTCGCCCTAGCGGGCGCCCCGGGGGCCCAGTACTTC	CASSFALAGAPGAQYF
TRBV19	.	.	TRBJ1-1	TGTGCCAGTAGTCCTCGGCGGACGAACACTGAAGCTTTCTTT	CASSPRRTNTEAFF
TRBV27	.	.	TRBJ2-3	TGTGCCAGCAGTTTAGGGCTCGGTCCTACGAGGGGTACGCAGTATTTT	CASSLGLGPTRGTQYF
TRBV28	TRBD1	.	TRBJ2-7	TGTGCCAGCCGGGGAGCGGGACAGGGGTCTTACGAGCAGTACTTC	CASRGAGQGSYEQYF
TRBV27	.	.	TRBJ1-2	TGTGCCAGCAGTTTAGGGGCCAGGGCTGACTATGGCTACACCTTC	CASSLGARADYGYTF
TRBV28	.	.	TRBJ2-1	TGTGCCAGCAGTCAGGACTGGAAGCGCTATGAGCAGTTCTTC	CASSQDWKRYEQFF
TRBV6-5	TRBD1	.	TRBJ1-4	TGTGCCAGCATACGACAGGGAAATTCTGAAAAACTGTTTTTT	CASIRQGNSEKLFF
TRBV28	TRBD1	.	TRBJ1-2	TGTGCCAGCAGTTCTACCGGGACAGCGGATCTTTATGGCTACACCTTC	CASSSTGTADLYGYTF